This is a list of T cell receptor beta chains from one sample in a study of beta chain features in type 1 diabetes. Produced via immunoSEQ multiplex PCR; TCRdb's table is partial and in-frame only. Among 120,000 to 150,000 clones listed, approximately 13% were seen once. Source material: central memory CD4+ T cells from blood. The receptors were gathered from a man aged 18 to 30 with type 1 diabetes. Both conserved end residues are part of each CDR3. Each record gives: V gene, clone size, CDR3 length, J gene, D gene, CDR3 DNA, CDR3 protein. A D gene is named only where the DNA matches it firmly. A row's size may be missing; if present it is once, few, many or a size class.

>TRBV6-1|NA|11|TRBJ1-6|TRBD1
TGTGCCAGCTTTTGGACAGGGGAACTCCACTTT
CASFWTGELHF
>TRBV30|NA|12|TRBJ2-7|NA
TGTGCCTGTTCGACTCTTACCTACGAGCAGTACTTC
CACSTLTYEQYF
>TRBV9|NA|15|TRBJ2-5|NA
TGTGCCAGCAGCGTAGTGGGGGGCCTACAAGAGACCCAGTACTTC
CASSVVGGLQETQYF
>TRBV25-1|few|11|TRBJ2-7|TRBD1
TGTGCCAGCAGGAGGACAGGCGAGCAGTACTTC
CASRRTGEQYF
>TRBV10-3|NA|15|TRBJ2-5|NA
TGTGCCATCAGTGAGTCGATGGGCAACCAAGAGACCCAGTACTTC
CAISESMGNQETQYF
>TRBV19|NA|14|TRBJ2-2|NA
TGTGCCAGTAGTATTGGCACAGGGACCGGGGAGCTGTTTTTT
CASSIGTGTGELFF
>TRBV2|NA|20|TRBJ2-1|NA
TGTGCCAGCACCAAGAGGGAGAGTCGTAGTGACAGGTCAACCTACAATGAGCAGTTCTTC
CASTKRESRSDRSTYNEQFF
>TRBV10-3|many|11|TRBJ2-5|NA
TGTGCCATCAGGGGCGGGGAGACCCAGTACTTC
CAIRGGETQYF
>TRBV14|NA|14|TRBJ1-6|NA
TGTGCCAGCAGCCAACTCATTTCCAATTCACCCCTCCACTTT
CASSQLISNSPLHF
>TRBV28|few|14|TRBJ1-2|TRBD1
TGTGCCAGCAAGTGGGACAGCAAGCGCAATGGCTACACCTTC
CASKWDSKRNGYTF
>TRBV27|many|15|TRBJ2-1|TRBD2
TGTGCCAGCAGTTTAACCCTAGCGGGGAAGGGTGAGCAGTTCTTC
CASSLTLAGKGEQFF
>TRBV30|NA|15|TRBJ1-3|TRBD1
TGTGCCTGGAGGGGACAGGGAGTCTCTGGAAACACCATATATTTT
CAWRGQGVSGNTIYF
>TRBV7-9|NA|16|TRBJ1-5|NA
TGTGCCAGCAGCTTAGTGGGTGGAGGTAGCAATCAGCCCCAGCATTTT
CASSLVGGGSNQPQHF
>TRBV5-6|few|12|TRBJ1-5|NA
TGTGCCAGCAGCCGTCTTCAGCAGCCCCAGCATTTT
CASSRLQQPQHF
>TRBV9|NA|16|TRBJ1-4|NA
TGTGCCAGCAGCGTTCAGGGGCTTACAACTAATGAAAAACTGTTTTTT
CASSVQGLTTNEKLFF
>TRBV28|few|13|TRBJ1-2|TRBD1
TGTGCCAGCAGCGGGACAGCTAACTATGGCTACACCTTC
CASSGTANYGYTF
>TRBV6-6|many|15|TRBJ2-3|NA
TGTGCCAGCAGGGCCCGAAGCGGGAGCACAGATACGCAGTATTTT
CASRARSGSTDTQYF
>TRBV7-9|few|13|TRBJ2-3|TRBD2
TGTGCCAGCAGCTTATCGGGGGGAGATACGCAGTATTTT
CASSLSGGDTQYF
>TRBV30|few|16|TRBJ1-2|NA
TGTGCCTGGAGTGTACCGAGAACAGGGCTTCACTATGGCTACACCTTC
CAWSVPRTGLHYGYTF
>TRBV15|few|14|TRBJ1-1|NA
TGTGCCACCAGCAGAGGGTCAGGGAACACTGAAGCTTTCTTT
CATSRGSGNTEAFF
>TRBV7-2|NA|18|TRBJ2-3|NA
TGTGCCAGCAGCTTCGCCCCTGAGGGACATGGGACCGGGGATACGCAGTATTTT
CASSFAPEGHGTGDTQYF
>TRBV18|few|14|TRBJ1-4|TRBD1
TGTGCCAGCTCCAGACAGGGGACTAATGAAAAACTGTTTTTT
CASSRQGTNEKLFF
>TRBV9|few|15|TRBJ2-7|NA
TGTGCCAGCAGCGAGGCCCTCGGGGGGCCCTACGAGCAGTACTTC
CASSEALGGPYEQYF
>TRBV4-2|many|14|TRBJ2-3|NA
TGTGCCAGCAGCCAAGGACCAGGGACAGATACGCAGTATTTT
CASSQGPGTDTQYF
>TRBV27|NA|15|TRBJ1-2|NA
TGTGCCAGCAGTTTATCGATATTTAGAACAGGAGGCTACACCTTC
CASSLSIFRTGGYTF
>TRBV11-3|NA|10|TRBJ2-1|NA
TGTGCCAGCAGCAGGAATGAGCAGTTCTTC
CASSRNEQFF
>TRBV6-7|many|14|TRBJ2-4|TRBD1
TGTGCCAGCAGGGATAAGGGACAGGGAAACATTCAGTACTTC
CASRDKGQGNIQYF
>TRBV16|NA|13|TRBJ1-5|NA
TGTGCCAGCAGCGGGAATAGCAATCAGCCCCAGCATTTT
CASSGNSNQPQHF
>TRBV19|NA|16|TRBJ1-2|TRBD1
TGTGCCAGTAGTATAGCAGGGACAGGTTCGAACTATGGCTACACCTTC
CASSIAGTGSNYGYTF
>TRBV2|few|14|TRBJ1-5|NA
TGTGCCAGCAGTGAGGCTTCTGGCAATCAGCCCCAGCATTTT
CASSEASGNQPQHF
>TRBV19|NA|16|TRBJ2-7|TRBD2
TGTGCCAGTAGTATGGGGAGGGGACGGACCTCCTACGAGCAGTACTTC
CASSMGRGRTSYEQYF
>TRBV30|few|15|TRBJ1-5|TRBD1
TGTGCCTGGAACCCAGGGGGTTCTAACAATCAGCCCCAGCATTTT
CAWNPGGSNNQPQHF
>TRBV21-1|few|16|TRBJ2-6|NA
NA
CASSKVWGTGANVLTF
>TRBV4-2|few|15|TRBJ2-5|TRBD1
TGTGCCAGCAGCCAAGGTGGGACAGTCCAAGAGACCCAGTACTTC
CASSQGGTVQETQYF
>TRBV25-1|few|13|TRBJ2-7|NA
TGTGCCAGCAAAAGTGAGAACACCTACGAGCAGTACTTC
CASKSENTYEQYF
>TRBV15|NA|19|TRBJ2-6|NA
TGTGCCACCAGCAGAAAACCGGGGGCCGCCCTCTCTGGGGCCAACGTCCTGACTTTC
CATSRKPGAALSGANVLTF
>TRBV5-1|NA|14|TRBJ2-1|TRBD1
TGCGCCAGCAGGGCTGGGACAGGGCTGAATGAGCAGTTCTTC
CASRAGTGLNEQFF
>TRBV5-1|few|14|TRBJ2-7|NA
TGCGCCAGCAGCAGCGGGCCCGAGGGCTACGAGCAGTACTTC
CASSSGPEGYEQYF
>TRBV28|many|12|TRBJ2-7|NA
TGTGCCAGCACAGGGTCGGTATGGGAGCAGTACTTC
CASTGSVWEQYF
>TRBV10-3|many|15|TRBJ2-5|TRBD1
TGTGCCATCAGTGAGACGGGACAGGCCCAAGAGACCCAGTACTTC
CAISETGQAQETQYF
>TRBV7-2|few|15|TRBJ1-1|TRBD1
TGTGCCAGCAGCTTGGCCGGGACAGTGAACACTGAAGCTTTCTTT
CASSLAGTVNTEAFF
>TRBV30|few|12|TRBJ1-2|NA
TGTGCCTGGAGTGTACGCGACTATGGCTACACCTTC
CAWSVRDYGYTF
>TRBV19|NA|15|TRBJ2-7|NA
TGTGCCAGTAGTATAGATCAGGGATCCCTCTACGAGCAGTACTTC
CASSIDQGSLYEQYF
>TRBV5-1|NA|17|TRBJ2-1|TRBD2
TGCGCCAGCAGCTCCCCTAGTAGCGGGAAGACCTACAATGAGCAGTTCTTC
CASSSPSSGKTYNEQFF
>TRBV5-4|NA|15|TRBJ2-7|TRBD1
TGTGCCAGCAGTTACCATGACAGGGGAAGGTACGAGCAGTACTTC
CASSYHDRGRYEQYF
>TRBV2|NA|15|TRBJ1-2|TRBD1
TGTGCCAGCAGTGAAGCGCTGACAGGGAGCTATGGCTACACCTTC
CASSEALTGSYGYTF
>TRBV7-2|NA|15|TRBJ2-5|TRBD2
TGTGCCAGCAGCTTAAATCGGGCGGGGGGTCGGACCCAGTACTTC
CASSLNRAGGRTQYF
>TRBV18|NA|12|TRBJ2-3|NA
TGTGCCAGCTCACCTCTAGCAGATACGCAGTATTTT
CASSPLADTQYF
>TRBV15|many|15|TRBJ1-6|TRBD1
TGTGCCACCAGCAGAGGGGGACAGCTCAATTCACCCCTCCACTTT
CATSRGGQLNSPLHF
>TRBV11-3|few|15|TRBJ2-7|TRBD2
TGTGCCAGCAGCTTAAGGGAGACTAGCGGGAGCGAGCAGTACTTC
CASSLRETSGSEQYF